This TCR beta chain was observed in a study of blood T cells in healthy people across ages. Trimming left V 1 base short and J 2 bases short, with 16 bases between. Germline CDR1 is SGHDT and CDR2 is YYEEEE. CDR3 size: 16 residues. Alongside a J-beta primer mix, a sample-barcoded 5' primer served in a second PCR lasting about 7 to 11 cycles. TCRdb itself ran the 5' RACE reads through MiXCR, one entry per CDR3 protein. The sample lists around 1,900,000 distinct CDR3 sequences; more than 35% were seen once. This sequence joins TRBV5-6 and TRBJ2-7; no definite D call. Material: blood. The sequence came from a human donor in good health. The CDR3 loop reads CASSLSWALGAYEQYF. The CDR3 DNA reads TGTGCCAGCAGCTTGAGTTGGGCACTGGGTGCCTACGAGCAGTACTTC.